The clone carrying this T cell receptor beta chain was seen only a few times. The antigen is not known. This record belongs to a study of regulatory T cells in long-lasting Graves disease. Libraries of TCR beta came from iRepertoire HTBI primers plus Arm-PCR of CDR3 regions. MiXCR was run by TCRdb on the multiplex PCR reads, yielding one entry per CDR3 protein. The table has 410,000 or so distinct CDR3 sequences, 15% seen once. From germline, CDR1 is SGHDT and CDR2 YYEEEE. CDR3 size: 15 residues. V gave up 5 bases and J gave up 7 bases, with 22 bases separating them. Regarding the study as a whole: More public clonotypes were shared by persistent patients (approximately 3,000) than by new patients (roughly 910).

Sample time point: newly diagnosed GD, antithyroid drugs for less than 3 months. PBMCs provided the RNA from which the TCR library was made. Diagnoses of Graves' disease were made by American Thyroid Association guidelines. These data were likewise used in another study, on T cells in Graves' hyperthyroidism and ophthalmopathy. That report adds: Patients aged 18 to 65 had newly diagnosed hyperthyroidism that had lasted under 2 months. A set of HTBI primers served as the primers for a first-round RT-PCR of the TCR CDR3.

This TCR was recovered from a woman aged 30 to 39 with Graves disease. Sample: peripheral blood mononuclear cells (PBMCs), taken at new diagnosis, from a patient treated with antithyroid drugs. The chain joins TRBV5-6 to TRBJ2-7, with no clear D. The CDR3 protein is CASSPPRVFTREQYF. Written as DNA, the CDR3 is TGTGCCAGCAGTCCCCCTCGGGTCTTTACACGGGAGCAGTACTTC. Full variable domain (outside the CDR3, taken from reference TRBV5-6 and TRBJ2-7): DAGVTQSPTHLIKTRGQQVTLRCSPKSGHDTVSWYQQALGQGPQFIFQYYEEEERQRGNFPDRFSGHQFPNYSSELNVNALLLGDSALYLCASSPPRVFTREQYFGPGTRLTVT.